A single sample gave rise to the 27 T cell receptor beta chains below, sequenced in a study of T cell responses to AZD1222 COVID-19 vaccine. Measured with immunoSEQ multiplex PCR; TCRdb has only the in-frame clones, and not every one. Counted here are 70,000 or so clones, 88% occurring once; the ten biggest clones make up approximately 19%. Sequencing was performed on peripheral blood, taken on day 0 of AZD1222 vaccination. Receptors originate from an adult in good health.

V and J are TRBV5-6 and TRBJ2-7, with a tentative D call TRBD1 (6 bases). Germline V gene lookup returns CDR1 SGHDT and CDR2 YYEEEE. This CDR3 comprises 15 residues. V lost 4 bases and J lost 4, with 18 bases in between. DNA for the CDR3: TGTGCCAGCAGCACTGATCCGGGACAATTTTACGAGCAGTACTTC. Protein: CASSTDPGQFYEQYF.

The CDR3 region has the DNA TGTGCCACCAGCAGAGACCGGGGCCCGAGCTCTGGAAACACCATATATTTT. The encoded protein is CATSRDRGPSSGNTIYF. The J gene is TRBJ1-3, the V gene TRBV15; tentatively, D is TRBD1 (5 bases). Trimming took off 0 bases at V and 0 bases at J, with 12 bases between the two ends. Germline CDR1 LNHNV, CDR2 YYDKDF (reference sequence). The CDR3 has 17 residues.

V is TRBV10-3 and J is TRBJ1-5; no clear D. In germline, CDR1 is ENHRY, CDR2 SYGVKD. Trimming cost V 2 bases and J 4 bases, with 6 bases left between them. The CDR3 is 13 amino acids. As DNA, the CDR3 is TGTGCCATCAGTGAGAACATAAATCAGCCCCAGCATTTT. Protein sequence: CAISENINQPQHF.

The rearrangement uses TRBV21-1 and TRBJ2-7; the table's D call, TRBD1, has no DNA check behind it. TRBV21-1 is an annotated pseudogene. The CDR3 contains 15 residues. DNA of the CDR3: TGTGCCAGCAGCAAGAGCAGGGGGTCGGGGTACGAGCAGTACTTC. This encodes CASSKSRGSGYEQYF.

The rearrangement joins TRBV6-5 to TRBJ1-5; 7 bases are shared with TRBD1. CDR3 size: 14 residues. Germline trimming cut 10 bases from V and 6 bases from J; bases unmatched to any gene: 12. Per germline, CDR1 MNHEY and CDR2 SVGAGI. The chain's CDR3 is CAIATGREAQPQHF. In nucleotides, the CDR3 is TGTGCCATAGCGACAGGGAGGGAGGCTCAGCCCCAGCATTTT.

This clone was counted a single time. This chain links TRBV27 with TRBJ2-1; D may be TRBD1 (6 bases). The germline V gene has CDR1 MNHEY and CDR2 SMNVEV (reference sequence). CDR3 size: 15 residues. Between the trimmed V and J ends, which lost 6 bases and 0 bases, there was a span of 12 bases. For the CDR3, the DNA is TGTGCCAGCAGATCCGGGACAAGCTCCTACAATGAGCAGTTCTTC. As protein: CASRSGTSSYNEQFF.

The rearrangement joins TRBV5-6 to TRBJ1-3; 8 nucleotides line up with TRBD1. The CDR3 length is 16 residues. Germline lookup yields CDR1 SGHDT and CDR2 YYEEEE. The trim removed 4 bases at V and 1 base at J, leaving 7 bases unmatched. In DNA form, the CDR3 reads TGTGCCAGCAGCGGCTACGGGGACAGGTCTGGAAACACCATATATTTT. It codes for CASSGYGDRSGNTIYF.

This chain links TRBV6-2 or TRBV6-3 with TRBJ2-2; D unresolved. The V and J ends lost 2 bases and 1 base respectively, with 11 bases between them. The CDR3 runs to 16 residues. Germline V CDR1 and CDR2: MNHEY, SVGEGT. The DNA for the CDR3 is TGTGCCAGCAGTTACGTCTGGGTCGGGAACACCGGGGAGCTGTTTTTT. This encodes CASSYVWVGNTGELFF.

The V call is TRBV5-1, the J call TRBJ2-7, with D possibly being TRBD1 (6 bases). Germline V gene sequence: CDR1 SGHRS, CDR2 YFSETQ. V lost 0 bases, J lost 11 bases, and 12 bases lay in between. This CDR3 spans 12 amino acids. Here the CDR3 DNA reads TGCGCCAGCAGCTTGGAAACAGGGACCAAGTACTTC. Its protein is CASSLETGTKYF.

Only one count was recorded for this clone. The chain is built from TRBV28 and TRBJ2-7, with D possibly matching TRBD1 (5 bases). This CDR3 has 15 amino acids. CDR1 and CDR2 (germline): MDHEN, SYDVKM. V gave up 2 bases and J gave up 0 bases, with 11 bases separating them. The CDR3 here is CASSLRQISSYEQYF. The CDR3 DNA is TGTGCCAGCAGTTTAAGACAGATCAGCTCCTACGAGCAGTACTTC.

CDR3 amino acids: CASSPMEGTGTYEQYF. CDR3 sequence (DNA): TGTGCCAGCAGCCCTATGGAGGGGACAGGGACCTACGAGCAGTACTTC. The chain links TRBV7-9 to TRBJ2-7; 9 positions agree with TRBD1. The V gene's germline CDR1 is SEHNR and CDR2 FQNEAQ (reference sequence). The CDR3 has 16 residues. V trimming: 5 bases; J trimming: 2 bases; junction bases outside the gene matches: 10.

This chain joins TRBV3-1 (or the pseudogene TRBV3-2) and TRBJ2-7, with a possible D match to TRBD1 (6 bases). The CDR3 has 13 amino acids. Trimming took 4 bases from V and 3 from J, leaving 10 bases between them. Germline V gives CDR1 LGHDT, CDR2 YNNKEL (reference sequence). CDR3 sequence reads: CASSRGQYYEQYF. Here the CDR3 DNA reads TGTGCCAGCAGCCGAGGACAGTACTACGAGCAGTACTTC.

The chain links TRBV12-3 or TRBV12-4 to TRBJ1-2; no definite D call. CDR3 size: 13 residues. V was trimmed by 3 bases and J by 2 bases, leaving 7 bases between them. CDR3 loop: CASSLRPNYGYTF. The CDR3 DNA reads TGTGCCAGCAGTTTGCGGCCAAACTATGGCTACACCTTC.

This clone appeared once. The CDR3 region has the DNA TGTGCCAGCAGCTTAGGTGCATCAGGGTTTGCTGGAAACACCATATATTTT. It codes for CASSLGASGFAGNTIYF. This chain uses TRBV7-6 with TRBJ1-3; D might be TRBD1 (5 bases). Deletions cut 1 base from V and 2 bases from J, with 15 bases between. The CDR3 runs 17 residues. Germline V lookup: CDR1 SGHVS, CDR2 FNYEAQ.

The chain couples TRBV4-2 to TRBJ2-1; 9 nucleotides agree with TRBD2. V was clipped by 2 bases and J by 0 bases; unmatched bases: 5. This CDR3 is built from 17 residues. Germline V gene data show CDR1 as LGHNA and CDR2 as YNFKEQ. As DNA, the CDR3 is TGTGCCAGCAGCCAACCCTTTAGCGGGAGCTCCTACAATGAGCAGTTCTTC. Translation gives CASSQPFSGSSYNEQFF.

On this clone: One end of the junction varies from germline; a read error may be responsible. V gene TRBV6-1 combines with J gene TRBJ1-4, with a tentative D call TRBD1 (6 bases). Germline V lookup: CDR1 MNHNS, CDR2 SASEGT. The CDR3 consists of 15 residues. The CDR3 DNA follows: TGTGCCAGCAGGGAAGGACAGTCAACTAATGAAAAACTGTTTTTT. This gives the protein CASREGQSTNEKLFF.

This clone turned up a few times. The rearrangement uses TRBV24-1 and TRBJ2-2, with D hard to call. Germline CDR1 is KGHDR and CDR2 is SFDVKD. The V and J ends lost 5 bases and 6 bases respectively, with 9 bases between them. This CDR3 spans 13 amino acids. The CDR3 region has the DNA TGTGCCACCAGTGGTCCGTTCTCCGGGGAGCTGTTTTTT. It codes for CATSGPFSGELFF.

The genes are TRBV7-2 and TRBJ2-7, with D perhaps assigned TRBD1 or TRBD2 (6 bases each). Trimming cost V 5 bases and J 2 bases, with 13 bases left between them. The CDR3 has 14 amino acids. Germline V gene data show CDR1 as SGHTA and CDR2 as FQGNSA. CDR3 coding DNA: TGTGCCAGCAGCGAACAGGGAGGACCCTACGAGCAGTACTTC. It encodes CASSEQGGPYEQYF.

The CDR3 DNA reads as TGTGCCAGCAGATACAGGGGGCTTGATTCACCCCTCCACTTT. This gives the protein CASRYRGLDSPLHF. V and J are TRBV3-1 (or the pseudogene TRBV3-2) and TRBJ1-6; 9 bases are shared with TRBD1. Germline loops: CDR1 LGHDT, CDR2 YNNKEL (reference sequence). Germline trimming cut 6 bases from V and 8 bases from J; bases unmatched to any gene: 5. The CDR3 covers 14 residues.

The chain couples TRBV4-1 to TRBJ2-7, with no clear D. The CDR3 loop spans 15 amino acids. The germline CDR1 and CDR2 sequences are MGHRA and YSYEKL. The V end was cut by 0 bases, the J end by 3 bases, with 12 bases between. This chain's CDR3 is CASSQDSRSFYEQYF. The CDR3 coding sequence is TGCGCCAGCAGCCAAGATTCAAGGTCTTTCTACGAGCAGTACTTC.

For the CDR3, the DNA is TGTGCCAGCAGCCAGTATACTGGGGATAATGAAAAACTGTTTTTT. Translation: CASSQYTGDNEKLFF. The chain is built from TRBV28 and TRBJ1-4; D is ambiguous. Germline V gene sequence: CDR1 MDHEN, CDR2 SYDVKM. This CDR3 has 15 residues. V lost 6 bases and J 4 bases, leaving 15 bases between the germline ends.

This chain links TRBV6-6 with TRBJ2-3; 10 bases are shared with TRBD2. Trimming removed 5 bases from V and 4 bases from J; junction bases left unmatched: 6. CDR1 is MNHNY, CDR2 SVGAGI, per germline (reference sequence). The CDR3 is 15 amino acids. The CDR3 DNA follows: TGTGCCAGCAGTCTTCGGACTAGCGGTGCAGATACGCAGTATTTT. This sequence encodes CASSLRTSGADTQYF.

V and J are TRBV29-1 and TRBJ1-1; weak D call: TRBD1 (5 bases). There are 13 residues in the CDR3. V dropped 6 bases and J dropped 6 bases, with 17 bases sitting between them. Germline values: CDR1 SQVTM, CDR2 ANQGSEA. Here the CDR3 DNA reads TGCAGCGTCATTCACAGGAGAAGCTCTGAAGCTTTCTTT. Encoded protein: CSVIHRRSSEAFF.

The chain employs TRBV5-1 and TRBJ1-4, with a tentative D call TRBD1 (6 bases). The CDR3 contains 14 residues. The V end lost 1 base, the J end lost 8 bases, and 12 bases lay between the germline ends. In germline, CDR1 is SGHRS, CDR2 YFSETQ. The CDR3 DNA sequence: TGCGCCAGCAGCTTGAACAGGGTCGGAGAAAAACTGTTTTTT. Translated, it gives CASSLNRVGEKLFF.

This chain joins TRBV28 and TRBJ2-7; D unresolved. The CDR3 has 11 amino acids. Trimming removed 5 bases from V and 7 bases from J, with 9 bases in between. CDR1 and CDR2 (germline): MDHEN, SYDVKM. Here the CDR3 DNA reads TGTGCCAGCAGTATTAGCAGGGAGCAGTACTTC. This codes for CASSISREQYF. Based on the CDR3 plus reference TRBV28 and TRBJ2-7, the full variable domain is DVKVTQSSRYLVKRTGEKVFLECVQDMDHENMFWYRQDPGLGLRLIYFSYDVKMKEKGDIPEGYSVSREKKERFSLILESASTNQTSMYLCASSISREQYFGPGTRLTVT.

The chain employs TRBV5-1 and TRBJ2-1, with 12 bases fitting TRBD2. V was clipped by 3 bases and J by 9 bases; unmatched bases: 10. CDR1 SGHRS and CDR2 YFSETQ come from the germline V gene. CDR3 length equals 16 residues. CDR3 coding DNA: TGCGCCAGCAGCTCCACTAGCGGGGGGACGGGGAGTGAGCAGTTCTTC. Translation: CASSSTSGGTGSEQFF.

This clone was counted a single time. The rearrangement joins TRBV7-2 to TRBJ2-7, with TRBD2 matching 8 bases. V was clipped by 1 base and J by 5 bases; unmatched bases: 4. CDR3 length: 14 residues. Germline-derived CDR1 and CDR2 are SGHTA and FQGNSA. This CDR3 reads CASSLVGLADEQYF. Written as DNA, the CDR3 is TGTGCCAGCAGCTTAGTTGGACTAGCCGACGAGCAGTACTTC.